This T cell receptor (beta chain) came from a study of cytomegalovirus exposure and HLA in healthy donors. PCR employed 60 Vbeta and 13 Jbeta primers. Using immunoSEQ multiplex PCR, the repertoire was profiled, and TCRdb retains in-frame clones only, with some absent. The repertoire holds about 150,000 clones, with about 83% as singletons. Study outcomes and limitations: Within an earlier analysis, most TCR beta V segments proved productive either about 87% or about 30% of the time.

A remark on this clone: What it binds is not known.

CDR1 is LNHDA, CDR2 SQIVND, per germline (reference sequence). The V and J ends lost 5 bases and 2 bases, in that order; junction bases with no gene match: 5. There are 15 residues in the CDR3. The source is a middle-aged man in good health and CMV-seropositive. J is TRBJ2-7 and V is TRBV19, with TRBD2 matching 11 bases. Sequencing was carried out using PBMCs. CDR3 nucleotides: TGTGCCAGTAGTTCAAGACTAGCGGGGACCTACGAGCAGTACTTC. This codes for CASSSRLAGTYEQYF. The variable domain in full, completed from reference TRBV19 and TRBJ2-7, reads DGGITQSPKYLFRKEGQNVTLSCEQNLNHDAMYWYRQDPGQGLRLIYYSQIVNDFQKGDIAEGYSVSREKKESFPLTVTSAQKNPTAFYLCASSSRLAGTYEQYFGPGTRLTVT.